Given below is one T cell receptor beta chain in context. What it recognizes is unknown. The data stem from a study of cytomegalovirus exposure and HLA in healthy donors. Findings and limits, study-wide: Later, TCR association rates were found to vary by HLA locus, highest for DRB1 and lowest for HLA-C. V- and J-gene trimming in TCR beta was tied to a missense DCLRE1C variant by an analysis performed later. Later analysis found that TCR beta chains associated with HLA were more clonally expanded than other, equally common chains. The study had only CMV serostatus as immune exposure information.

The CDR3 runs to 15 residues. A multiplex PCR was run with 60 Vbeta primers and 13 Jbeta primers. The protocol was immunoSEQ multiplex PCR, while the TCRdb copy is restricted to in-frame clones and leaves out a portion. The profile shows about 82,000 clones, around 70% of them singletons. The source of this sequence is a woman in her 50s in good health and CMV-seropositive. The sequencing sample was made of PBMCs. V and J are TRBV21-1 and TRBJ2-2; the D segment call TRBD2 is taken from the table without a DNA check. TRBV21-1 is labeled a pseudogene. This CDR3 reads CASSKLASGTGELFF. The CDR3 DNA reads TGTGCCAGCAGCAAACTAGCCAGCGGCACCGGGGAGCTGTTTTTT.